These 14 T cell receptor beta chains were sequenced from one sample in a study of shared clonotypes between healthy human individuals. The method was immunoSEQ multiplex PCR; TCRdb's version includes in-frame clones alone and lacks a portion of them. The sample has nearly 1 million clones; over 75% are singletons. Input material: memory CD4+ T cells sorted from blood. Indicated subset: CD45RA-negative fraction. The receptors stem from a man aged 18 to 35 in good health.

The gene calls are TRBV4-2 and TRBJ2-1; 14 bases line up with TRBD2. The CDR3 runs to 21 residues. The V segment lost 0 bases and the J segment 0 bases; nucleotides outside the gene matches: 10. Germline CDR1 LGHNA, CDR2 YNFKEQ. CDR3 in DNA: TGTGCCAGCAGCCAAGAGGCTGCGACTAGCGGGGGGGTAGGCTCCTACAATGAGCAGTTCTTC. Its protein product is CASSQEAATSGGVGSYNEQFF.

This sequence joins TRBV6-6 and TRBJ1-2, with D unresolved. V was clipped by 7 bases and J by 2 bases, with 11 bases between them. The V gene's germline CDR1 is MNHNY and CDR2 SVGAGI (reference sequence). The CDR3 consists of 13 residues. Written as DNA, the CDR3 is TGTGCCAGCACCCCGGGGTTGAACTATGGCTACACCTTC. Translating it yields CASTPGLNYGYTF.

The rearrangement links TRBV19 to TRBJ1-1; 8 positions agree with TRBD1. The V gene end was trimmed by 5 bases and the J gene end by 0 bases; junction bases not matched to a gene: 8. Germline CDR1 reads LNHDA; CDR2 reads SQIVND (reference sequence). The length of the CDR3 is 16 residues. The CDR3 DNA follows: TGTGCCAGTAGTCTATGGACAGGGCTATTGAACACTGAAGCTTTCTTT. This translates into CASSLWTGLLNTEAFF. The variable domain in full, with the rest retrieved from reference TRBV19 and TRBJ1-1, is DGGITQSPKYLFRKEGQNVTLSCEQNLNHDAMYWYRQDPGQGLRLIYYSQIVNDFQKGDIAEGYSVSREKKESFPLTVTSAQKNPTAFYLCASSLWTGLLNTEAFFGQGTRLTVV.

The chain combines TRBV5-1 with TRBJ2-5; D may match TRBD1 or TRBD2 (6 bases each). The CDR3 extends over 14 amino acids. Germline CDR1 reads SGHRS; CDR2 reads YFSETQ. Trimming took 2 bases from V and 5 from J, leaving 13 bases between them. The CDR3 is CASSFGGQRETQYF. The CDR3 nucleotides read TGCGCCAGCAGCTTCGGGGGACAAAGGGAGACCCAGTACTTC.

The chain has TRBV30 and TRBJ1-6; D is possibly TRBD1 (5 bases). The CDR3 is 16 amino acids. From germline, CDR1 is GTSNPN and CDR2 SVGIG (reference sequence). Trimming left V 4 bases short and J 7 bases short, with 20 bases between. This CDR3 reads CAWTSSRTGVNSPLHF. The CDR3 DNA is TGTGCCTGGACTTCATCCCGGACGGGGGTCAATTCACCCCTCCACTTT.

The V call is TRBV6-1, the J call TRBJ1-2; D gene uncertain. The germline CDR1 and CDR2 sequences are MNHNS and SASEGT. The CDR3 extends over 13 amino acids. V lost 3 bases to trimming and J lost 7 bases, with 12 bases between them. CDR3: CASSDGPRLGYTF. CDR3 in DNA: TGTGCCAGCAGTGACGGTCCAAGGCTTGGCTACACCTTC.

This clone occurred a few times. The V call is TRBV7-2, the J call TRBJ2-1; 15 positions match TRBD2. CDR1 and CDR2 from the germline V gene are SGHTA and FQGNSA. V trimming: 0 bases; J trimming: 9 bases; junction bases outside the gene matches: 3. This CDR3 spans 16 amino acids. CDR3 in amino acids: CASSLAGTSGRIEQFF. Here the CDR3 DNA reads TGTGCCAGCAGCTTAGCCGGGACTAGCGGGAGGATTGAGCAGTTCTTC.

The rearrangement links TRBV5-1 to TRBJ2-6; 8 nucleotides agree with TRBD1. Germline-derived CDR1 and CDR2 are SGHRS and YFSETQ. The ends lost 4 bases at V and 2 bases at J; junction bases unmatched: 2. The CDR3 covers 15 residues. The CDR3: CASSMDRAGANVLTF. Written as DNA, the CDR3 is TGCGCCAGCAGCATGGACAGGGCTGGGGCCAACGTCCTGACTTTC.

J is TRBJ2-6 and V is TRBV6-6, with a weak D call TRBD2 (5 bases). Germline-derived CDR1 and CDR2 are MNHNY and SVGAGI (reference sequence). V was trimmed by 6 bases and J by 2 bases, leaving 14 bases between them. This CDR3 contains 16 residues. The CDR3 DNA reads TGTGCCAGCAGAAGAAACGAGGGTGCTGGGGCCAACGTCCTGACTTTC. Residues: CASRRNEGAGANVLTF.

The J gene is TRBJ2-5, the V gene TRBV9, with D maybe TRBD2 (6 bases). The CDR3 runs to 15 residues. V was clipped by 0 bases and J by 4 bases, with 13 bases between them. Looked up from germline, CDR1 is SGDLS and CDR2 is YYNGEE. CDR3 coding DNA: TGTGCCAGCAGCGTAGGAACCCAGGGAGGAGAGACCCAGTACTTC. The encoded protein is CASSVGTQGGETQYF.

This clone was recorded many times. The chain is built from TRBV20-1 and TRBJ1-2, with D maybe TRBD1 (5 bases). Trimming took off 2 bases at V and 8 bases at J, with 9 bases between the two ends. This CDR3 is built from 11 residues. Germline V CDR1 and CDR2: DFQATT, SNEGSKA (reference sequence). CDR3 amino acids: CSARQGEGYTF. DNA of the CDR3: TGCAGTGCTAGACAGGGAGAAGGCTACACCTTC.

CDR3 in amino acids: CASSWTSGQGGTQYF. Here the CDR3 DNA reads TGTGCCAGCAGTTGGACTAGCGGCCAAGGCGGGACCCAGTACTTC. The rearrangement uses TRBV11-2 and TRBJ2-5; 10 nucleotides line up with TRBD2. CDR1 is SGHAT, CDR2 FQNNGV, per germline. This CDR3 spans 15 amino acids. V trimming: 6 bases; J trimming: 7 bases; junction bases outside the gene matches: 11.

This clone appeared once. This sequence joins TRBV19 and TRBJ2-1; 9 bases fit TRBD1. The CDR3 is 12 amino acids. J lost 8 bases, V lost 6 bases, and 2 bases had no gene match. Germline V gene lookup returns CDR1 LNHDA and CDR2 SQIVND (reference sequence). The CDR3 reads CASRTGGHEQFF. The CDR3 DNA is TGTGCCAGTAGGACAGGGGGACATGAGCAGTTCTTC.

The chain has TRBV7-9 and TRBJ1-1; unclear D gene. The CDR3 consists of 13 residues. Trimming stripped 5 bases from V and 1 base from J, with 8 bases between. The germline V gene has CDR1 SEHNR and CDR2 FQNEAQ (reference sequence). This chain's CDR3 is CASSVTSNTEAFF. The DNA of the CDR3 is TGTGCCAGCAGCGTGACATCGAACACTGAAGCTTTCTTT.